This T cell receptor beta chain was sequenced in a study of OX40 agonist ivuxolimab in advanced cancers. Method: immunoSEQ multiplex PCR; TCRdb's copy keeps in-frame clones and lacks some. The sample has tens of thousands of clones, about 80% seen once. With 6 bases clipped from V and 5 bases from J, the junction kept 3 bases outside the gene matches. CDR3 length equals 12 residues. Germline lookup yields CDR1 KGHSH and CDR2 LQKENI. This chain connects TRBV18 to TRBJ2-5; TRBD1 agrees at 7 bases. This clonotype was sampled from an adult with an advanced solid tumor such as melanoma, head and neck, liver or kidney cancer. Sequences were derived from CD4+ or CD8+ T cells sorted from blood, sampled in a trial of the OX40 agonist ivuxolimab. The CDR3 protein is CASSLQGETQYF. In DNA, the CDR3 is TGTGCCAGCTCGCTACAGGGGGAGACCCAGTACTTC.